This T cell receptor (beta chain) emerged from a study of OX40 agonist ivuxolimab in advanced cancers. The CDR3 is 15 amino acids. The germline V gene has CDR1 MGHRA and CDR2 YSYEKL. The ends lost 3 bases at V and 5 bases at J; junction bases unmatched: 6. Profiled with immunoSEQ multiplex PCR; TCRdb holds only in-frame clones, not every one. The top ten clones hold 1.1% of a sample with 100,000 to 150,000 clones, about nine tenths of them seen once. The count of this clone is one. Specimen: CD4+ or CD8+ T cells sorted from blood, collected in a trial of the OX40 agonist ivuxolimab. The origin of this receptor is an adult with an advanced solid tumor such as melanoma, head and neck, liver or kidney cancer. The chain uses TRBV4-1 and TRBJ1-1, with 10 bases aligning to TRBD1. Here the CDR3 DNA reads TGCGCCAGCAGCCACCAAGGACAGGGGGATACTGAAGCTTTCTTT. Its translation is CASSHQGQGDTEAFF.